The 20 T cell receptor beta chains presented below share a single source sample, sequenced in a study of cytomegalovirus exposure and HLA in healthy donors. The PCR had 60 Vbeta and 13 Jbeta primers. Assay used: immunoSEQ multiplex PCR; TCRdb lists only in-frame clones, some missing. The sample records about 110,000 clones, approximately 76% being singletons. The sequenced sample was PBMCs. The receptors shown here come from a middle-aged man in good health and CMV-seronegative.

The V call is TRBV30, the J call TRBJ2-3, with 10 positions matching TRBD2. V lost 7 bases and J lost 0; bases outside the gene matches: 4. The CDR3 runs 14 residues. Germline V CDR1 and CDR2: GTSNPN, SVGIG (reference sequence). The CDR3 region has the DNA TGTGCCTCCACTAGCGGGGCTAGCACAGATACGCAGTATTTT. Translating it yields CASTSGASTDTQYF.

The genes are TRBV5-1 and TRBJ2-6; perhaps TRBD1 as D (5 bases). V lost 2 bases and J 3 bases, leaving 9 bases between the germline ends. The germline V gene has CDR1 SGHRS and CDR2 YFSETQ. The CDR3 length is 15 residues. This chain's CDR3 is CASSFETGGANVLTF. For the CDR3, the DNA is TGCGCCAGCAGCTTCGAAACAGGTGGGGCCAACGTCCTGACTTTC.

The CDR3 DNA reads TGTGCCAGCAGCCACTCGGGCACCGGGGAGCTGTTTTTT. Translating gives CASSHSGTGELFF. The V and J genes are TRBV7-8 and TRBJ2-2; unclear D gene. Deletions cut 5 bases from V and 4 bases from J, with 8 bases between. Per the germline V gene, CDR1 is SGHVS and CDR2 is FQNEAQ. The CDR3 loop spans 13 amino acids.

The rearrangement uses TRBV5-1 and TRBJ2-5; D is perhaps TRBD2 (5 bases). CDR1 SGHRS and CDR2 YFSETQ come from the germline V gene. The V gene lost 0 bases and the J gene lost 5 bases, with 14 bases spanning the gap. There are 15 residues in the CDR3. The DNA for the CDR3 is TGCGCCAGCAGCTTGGGGTCTAGCCGTCTGGAGACCCAGTACTTC. It specifies CASSLGSSRLETQYF. The full variable domain, rest sourced from reference TRBV5-1 and TRBJ2-5, is KAGVTQTPRYLIKTRGQQVTLSCSPISGHRSVSWYQQTPGQGLQFLFEYFSETQRNKGNFPGRFSGRQFSNSRSEMNVSTLELGDSALYLCASSLGSSRLETQYFGPGTRLLVL.

This clone appeared a few times. The chain employs TRBV10-3 and TRBJ1-2, with D tentatively TRBD1 (6 bases). The germline gives CDR1 ENHRY, CDR2 SYGVKD. The CDR3 is made up of 14 amino acids. Trimming stripped 3 bases from V and 6 bases from J, with 14 bases between. This CDR3 reads CAISEPRGFNGYTF. DNA of the CDR3: TGTGCCATCAGTGAACCCAGGGGCTTCAATGGCTACACCTTC.

Here the CDR3 reads CASSQDISAGTGYEQYF. CDR3 sequence (DNA): TGTGCCAGCAGCCAAGATATTTCGGCGGGAACCGGGTACGAGCAGTACTTC. The chain joins TRBV14 to TRBJ2-7, with a tentative D call TRBD2 (6 bases). The CDR3 runs to 17 residues. Trimming stripped 0 bases from V and 4 bases from J, with 19 bases between. Germline lookup yields CDR1 SGHDN and CDR2 FVKESK. The full variable domain, its missing parts supplied by reference TRBV14 and TRBJ2-7, is EAGVTQFPSHSVIEKGQTVTLRCDPISGHDNLYWYRRVMGKEIKFLLHFVKESKQDESGMPNNRFLAERTGGTYSTLKVQPAELEDSGVYFCASSQDISAGTGYEQYFGPGTRLTVT.

A few counts support this clone. This sample also contains other DNA sequences that code for the same CDR3. The chain employs TRBV9 and TRBJ2-3; 9 bases map to TRBD2. This CDR3 contains 16 residues. CDR1 is SGDLS, CDR2 YYNGEE, per germline. With 0 bases clipped from V and 1 base from J, the junction kept 3 bases outside the gene matches. The CDR3 loop reads CASSVGGGGGTDTQYF. The CDR3 DNA sequence: TGTGCCAGCAGCGTAGGCGGCGGGGGGGGCACAGATACGCAGTATTTT.

The chain joins TRBV28 to TRBJ2-1; maybe TRBD2 (6 bases). The V gene lost 7 bases and the J gene lost 4 bases, with 17 bases spanning the gap. Germline V gene data show CDR1 as MDHEN and CDR2 as SYDVKM. The CDR3 has 15 amino acids. The chain's CDR3 is CASTLRGGGYNEQFF. The CDR3 coding sequence is TGTGCCAGCACCCTACGGGGTGGGGGGTACAATGAGCAGTTCTTC.

The rearrangement links TRBV2 to TRBJ2-3; 11 bases align to TRBD2. V trimming: 8 bases; J trimming: 2 bases; junction bases outside the gene matches: 3. Germline V gives CDR1 SNHLY, CDR2 FYNNEI. CDR3 length equals 14 residues. CDR3 amino acids: CASRLAGSTDTQYF. For the CDR3, the DNA is TGTGCCAGCCGACTAGCGGGGTCCACAGATACGCAGTATTTT.

This clone was counted once. This chain uses TRBV4-1 with TRBJ2-5, with D possibly matching TRBD2 (5 bases). V was shortened by 3 bases and J by 9 bases, with 26 bases between the two germline ends. The CDR3 consists of 17 residues. Germline CDR1 MGHRA, CDR2 YSYEKL. The CDR3 coding sequence is TGCGCCAGCAGCCAGATAGATCTTTTCGTACGGTCCGGGGCCCAGTACTTC. Its protein product is CASSQIDLFVRSGAQYF.

The chain uses TRBV5-1 and TRBJ2-5; 9 bases are a match to TRBD1. The better agreement between TRBJ2-7 and the DNA end casts doubt on the J call. The CDR3 length is 14 residues. Germline loops: CDR1 SGHRS, CDR2 YFSETQ. The CDR3 coding sequence is TGCGCCAGCAGCAAAACAGGGGGCGGCCACGAGCAGTACTTC. Amino acids: CASSKTGGGHEQYF.

J is TRBJ2-3 and V is TRBV5-1; D might be TRBD2 (6 bases). Germline assignment: CDR1 SGHRS and CDR2 YFSETQ. The CDR3 length is 14 residues. V was clipped by 0 bases and J by 6 bases, with 11 bases between them. The DNA of the CDR3 is TGCGCCAGCAGCTTGGGGACTACCCGCGATACGCAGTATTTT. Its translation is CASSLGTTRDTQYF.

This clone was detected only a few times. The rearrangement joins TRBV6-5 to TRBJ2-1; 7 bases map to TRBD1. V lost 6 bases and J lost 3; bases outside the gene matches: 5. The CDR3 length is 14 residues. Per germline, CDR1 MNHEY and CDR2 SVGAGI. The DNA of the CDR3 is TGTGCCAGCAGCCGACAGGGAATCTACAATGAGCAGTTCTTC. Amino acid sequence: CASSRQGIYNEQFF.

The genes are TRBV4-3 and TRBJ1-6, with TRBD1 as a possible D gene (5 bases). Germline CDR1 is LGHNA and CDR2 is YSLEER. V lost 0 bases and J lost 9, with 12 bases in between. The CDR3 is made up of 15 amino acids. This CDR3 is CASSQEQVFGSPLHF. The CDR3 DNA sequence: TGCGCCAGCAGCCAAGAACAGGTCTTCGGTTCACCCCTCCACTTT.

The chain uses TRBV6-4 and TRBJ2-4; D gene ambiguous. Germline lookup yields CDR1 MRHNA and CDR2 SNTAGT. The V and J ends lost 5 bases and 0 bases respectively, with 11 bases between them. This CDR3 has 15 residues. As DNA, the CDR3 is TGTGCCAGCAGTAACAGAGAACTAGCCAAAAACATTCAGTACTTC. This encodes CASSNRELAKNIQYF.

The chain uses TRBV11-1 and TRBJ1-1, with 8 bases fitting TRBD1. Trimming took 6 bases from V and 3 from J; bases not matched to a gene: 15. Germline loops: CDR1 SGHAT, CDR2 FQDESV (reference sequence). This CDR3 comprises 17 residues. The CDR3 region is CASRRDRLLDWDTEAFF. The CDR3, as DNA: TGTGCCAGCAGGAGGGACAGGCTCCTAGATTGGGACACTGAAGCTTTCTTT.

The chain combines TRBV6-6 with TRBJ1-5; 12 bases line up with TRBD1. Unmatched junction bases numbered 5, after V lost 5 bases and J lost 6 bases. Germline-derived CDR1 and CDR2 are MNHNY and SVGAGI (reference sequence). The CDR3 is 15 amino acids. The CDR3 is CASSGDRGRPQPQHF. The CDR3 coding sequence is TGTGCCAGCAGTGGGGACAGGGGGCGACCTCAGCCCCAGCATTTT.

The rearrangement joins TRBV7-8 to TRBJ1-1; D is undetermined. The CDR3 totals 14 residues. V lost 2 bases and J lost 2, with 9 bases in between. Germline CDR1 is SGHVS and CDR2 is FQNEAQ. The CDR3 spells CASSLSSGNTEAFF. CDR3 bases: TGTGCCAGCAGCTTAAGTTCAGGTAACACTGAAGCTTTCTTT.

CDR3 loop: CASSIGGGRSTGELFF. The CDR3 region has the DNA TGTGCCAGTAGTATAGGCGGGGGCAGGAGCACCGGGGAGCTGTTTTTT. The chain is built from TRBV19 and TRBJ2-2, with D tentatively TRBD2 (7 bases). The CDR3 contains 16 residues. Per germline, CDR1 LNHDA and CDR2 SQIVND (reference sequence). V lost 1 base to trimming and J lost 4 bases, with 13 bases between them.

This clone was observed a handful of times. The chain links TRBV4-3 to TRBJ2-1; maybe TRBD2 (6 bases). V was trimmed by 4 bases and J by 0 bases, leaving 10 bases between them. Germline assignment: CDR1 LGHNA and CDR2 YSLEER. The CDR3 is made up of 15 amino acids. The CDR3 sequence: CASSLGGSSYNEQFF. The CDR3, as DNA: TGCGCCAGCAGCCTCGGAGGGAGCTCCTACAATGAGCAGTTCTTC.